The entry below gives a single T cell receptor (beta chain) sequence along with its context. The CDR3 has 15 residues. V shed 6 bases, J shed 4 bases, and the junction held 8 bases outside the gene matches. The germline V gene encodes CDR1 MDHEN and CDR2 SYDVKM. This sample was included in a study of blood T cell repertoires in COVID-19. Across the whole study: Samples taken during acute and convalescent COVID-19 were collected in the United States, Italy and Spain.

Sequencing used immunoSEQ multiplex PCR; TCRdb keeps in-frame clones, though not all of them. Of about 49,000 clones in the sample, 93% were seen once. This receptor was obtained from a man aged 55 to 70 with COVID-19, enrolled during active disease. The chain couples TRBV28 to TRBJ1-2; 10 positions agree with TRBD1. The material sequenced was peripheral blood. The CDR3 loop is CASRRKTGGGYGYTF. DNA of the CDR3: TGTGCCAGCAGAAGAAAGACAGGGGGCGGCTATGGCTACACCTTC.